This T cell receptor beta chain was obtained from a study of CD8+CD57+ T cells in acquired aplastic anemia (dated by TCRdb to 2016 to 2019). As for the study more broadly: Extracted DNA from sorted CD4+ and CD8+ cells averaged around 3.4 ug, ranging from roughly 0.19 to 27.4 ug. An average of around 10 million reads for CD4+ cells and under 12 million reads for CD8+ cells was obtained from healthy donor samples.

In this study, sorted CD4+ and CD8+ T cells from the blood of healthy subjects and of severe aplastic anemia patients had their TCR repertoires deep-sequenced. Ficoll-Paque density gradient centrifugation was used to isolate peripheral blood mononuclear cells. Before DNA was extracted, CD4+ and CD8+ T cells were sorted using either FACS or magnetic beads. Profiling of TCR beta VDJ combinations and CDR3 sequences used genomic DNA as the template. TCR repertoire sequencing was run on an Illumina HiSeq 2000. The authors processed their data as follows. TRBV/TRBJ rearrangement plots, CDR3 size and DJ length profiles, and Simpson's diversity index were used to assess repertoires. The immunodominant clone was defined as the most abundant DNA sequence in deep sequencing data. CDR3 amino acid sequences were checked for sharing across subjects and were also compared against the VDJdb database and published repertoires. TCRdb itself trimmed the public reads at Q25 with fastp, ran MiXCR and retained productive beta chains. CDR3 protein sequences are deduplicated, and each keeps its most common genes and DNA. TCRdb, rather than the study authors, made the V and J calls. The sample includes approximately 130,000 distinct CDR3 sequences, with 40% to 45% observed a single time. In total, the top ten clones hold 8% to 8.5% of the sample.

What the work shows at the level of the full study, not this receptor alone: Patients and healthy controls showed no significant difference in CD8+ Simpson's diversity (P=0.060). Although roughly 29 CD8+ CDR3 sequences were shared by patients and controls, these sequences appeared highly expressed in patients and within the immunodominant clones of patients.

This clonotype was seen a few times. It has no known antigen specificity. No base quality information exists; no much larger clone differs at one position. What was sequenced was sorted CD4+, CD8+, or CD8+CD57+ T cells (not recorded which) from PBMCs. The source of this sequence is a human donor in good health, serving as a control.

The nucleotide sequence reads TGCAGTGCTCGCGGGACTGGAGGGGAGACCCAGTACTTC. This is translated as CSARGTGGETQYF. The rearrangement joined TRBV20-1 to TRBJ2-5, and TRBD2 may be the D gene, going by 6 matching bases. The germline V gene (reference sequence) yields DFQATT for CDR1 and SNEGSKA for CDR2. V loses 5 bases, J loses 5 bases, and the germline ends lie 15 bases apart. Inclusive of the bounding cysteine and phenylalanine, the CDR3 is 13 residues long. Only the CDR3 region is kept as DNA, spanning 39 bases read in frame from base 1.